This TCR beta chain originates from a study of T cell responses to AZD1222 COVID-19 vaccine. The study, taken as a whole, reports: There were repertoire samples only from the period after the peak T cell response.

CDR3 length equals 13 residues. V was pared by 5 bases and J by 3 bases, with 10 bases between. The germline V gene has CDR1 WNHNN and CDR2 SYGVQD (reference sequence). Points on this clone: Its target is not known.

Clones were sequenced by immunoSEQ multiplex PCR, and TCRdb holds only the in-frame ones, with some missing. The sample carries 85,000 or so clones, 85% to 90% recorded once. The sequences come from peripheral blood, collected 28 days after the second AZD1222 dose. This TCR was recovered from an adult who received the AZD1222 COVID-19 vaccine. V and J are TRBV10-1 and TRBJ1-2, with a weak D call TRBD1 (6 bases). Here the CDR3 DNA reads TGCGCCAGCAGTCTGGACAGCTACTATGGCTACACCTTC. Its protein is CASSLDSYYGYTF.